This entry describes one TCR beta chain. What it recognizes is unknown. Donor samples were obtained from healthy Caucasian individuals from Russia, aged about 6 to 100. Germline V gene data show CDR1 as SGHRS and CDR2 as YFSETQ. The CDR3 runs 15 residues. With 0 bases clipped from V and 11 bases from J, the junction kept 12 bases outside the gene matches. This specimen comes from a study of blood T cells in healthy people across ages. Overall study context: Researchers report that template switching captured about one barcoded beta molecule per two T cells. Study outcomes and limitations: Roughly linearly, TCR beta diversity per million T cells fell as age increased. It was not known whether donors were CMV positive (a possible confounder of expanded clonotype changes).

The authors ran a second PCR of about 7 to 11 cycles using a sample-barcoded 5' primer and a J-beta primer mix. MiXCR was run by TCRdb on the 5' RACE reads, yielding one entry per CDR3 protein. Of approximately 810,000 distinct CDR3 sequences listed, about 37% are singletons. The V and J genes are TRBV5-1 and TRBJ2-5, with 8 bases lining up with TRBD1. The sequenced sample consisted of blood. This receptor was identified in a young man in good health. CDR3 bases: TGCGCCAGCAGCTTGGTGGGGACAGGAGGTTTGATGCAGTACTTC. Its protein product is CASSLVGTGGLMQYF. Based on the CDR3 plus reference TRBV5-1 and TRBJ2-5, the full variable domain is KAGVTQTPRYLIKTRGQQVTLSCSPISGHRSVSWYQQTPGQGLQFLFEYFSETQRNKGNFPGRFSGRQFSNSRSEMNVSTLELGDSALYLCASSLVGTGGLMQYFGPGTRLLVL.